Listed below are T cell receptor beta chains from one sample, sequenced in a study of tacrolimus-resistant gene-edited T cells for transplant recipients. Here immunoSEQ multiplex PCR was the method, and the copy in TCRdb shows in-frame clones only, minus some. Altogether some 690 clones are present, around 46% being singletons, with the ten largest covering 80% to 85%. The sample comprised a CMV-specific product grown in culture. These receptors were obtained from a human donor in good health, a blood donor. Each CDR3 is given with its conserved first and last residue. Fields, in order: clone size, J gene, D gene, V gene, CDR3 length, CDR3 protein, CDR3 DNA. D genes are given only for firm matches. Clone size, where shown, is once, few, many, or a class for clones that have expanded.

clone_size: few; j_call: TRBJ1-1; d_call: .; v_call: TRBV29-1; cdr3_length: 15; cdr3_aa: CSVEDTEDRPTEAFF; cdr3_nt: TGCAGCGTTGAAGATACGGAGGACAGACCAACTGAAGCTTTCTTT
clone_size: .; j_call: TRBJ1-1; d_call: TRBD1; v_call: TRBV27; cdr3_length: 14; cdr3_aa: CASSLQGENTEAFF; cdr3_nt: TGTGCCAGCAGTTTACAGGGGGAAAACACTGAAGCTTTCTTT
clone_size: large; j_call: TRBJ2-5; d_call: TRBD2; v_call: TRBV5-6; cdr3_length: 14; cdr3_aa: CASSGTSGTETQYF; cdr3_nt: TGTGCCAGCAGCGGGACTAGCGGGACAGAGACCCAGTACTTC
clone_size: .; j_call: TRBJ2-3; d_call: TRBD2; v_call: TRBV6-5; cdr3_length: 15; cdr3_aa: CASSYSGRYTDTQYF; cdr3_nt: TGTGCCAGCAGTTACAGCGGGAGGTACACAGATACGCAGTATTTT
clone_size: .; j_call: TRBJ2-1; d_call: .; v_call: TRBV3-1/TRBV3-2; cdr3_length: 11; cdr3_aa: CASSQAREQFF; cdr3_nt: TGTGCCAGCAGCCAAGCGCGGGAGCAGTTCTTC
clone_size: .; j_call: TRBJ2-5; d_call: .; v_call: TRBV5-4; cdr3_length: 13; cdr3_aa: CASSSTGPQTQYF; cdr3_nt: TGTGCCAGCAGCTCGACAGGTCCCCAGACCCAGTACTTC
clone_size: medium-sized; j_call: TRBJ1-1; d_call: .; v_call: TRBV18; cdr3_length: 15; cdr3_aa: CASSLLRVRNTEAFF; cdr3_nt: TGTGCCAGCTCACTACTCAGGGTGAGGAACACTGAAGCTTTCTTT
clone_size: .; j_call: TRBJ1-1; d_call: .; v_call: TRBV29-1; cdr3_length: 13; cdr3_aa: CSGSRPMNTEAFF; cdr3_nt: TGCAGCGGTAGCAGGCCCATGAACACTGAAGCTTTCTTT
clone_size: .; j_call: TRBJ2-7; d_call: .; v_call: TRBV6-1; cdr3_length: 16; cdr3_aa: CASSGGLAEFPYEQYF; cdr3_nt: TGTGCCAGCAGTGGTGGCCTGGCGGAGTTCCCCTACGAGCAGTACTTC
clone_size: once; j_call: TRBJ2-7; d_call: .; v_call: TRBV7-7; cdr3_length: 15; cdr3_aa: CASSLDQVPLSEQYF; cdr3_nt: TGTGCCAGCAGCTTAGATCAGGTACCCCTTTCCGAGCAGTACTTC
clone_size: few; j_call: TRBJ2-3; d_call: TRBD1; v_call: TRBV29-1; cdr3_length: 17; cdr3_aa: CSVTSERDRGLADTQYF; cdr3_nt: TGCAGCGTCACCTCGGAGCGGGACAGGGGGCTGGCAGATACGCAGTATTTT
clone_size: medium-sized; j_call: TRBJ1-1; d_call: .; v_call: TRBV30; cdr3_length: 10; cdr3_aa: CAWSQREAFF; cdr3_nt: TGTGCCTGGAGCCAGCGAGAAGCTTTCTTT
clone_size: .; j_call: TRBJ2-7; d_call: .; v_call: TRBV4-1; cdr3_length: 15; cdr3_aa: CAPRRLAGWYYEQYF; cdr3_nt: TGCGCCCCCCGCCGCCTCGCCGGATGGTACTACGAGCAGTACTTC
clone_size: large; j_call: TRBJ1-5; d_call: .; v_call: TRBV29-1; cdr3_length: 14; cdr3_aa: CSVNGGSGNQPQHF; cdr3_nt: TGCAGCGTCAACGGGGGCTCGGGCAATCAGCCCCAGCATTTT
clone_size: .; j_call: TRBJ1-1; d_call: .; v_call: TRBV11-2; cdr3_length: 14; cdr3_aa: CASSFNSGNTEAFF; cdr3_nt: TGTGCCAGCAGCTTTAATAGTGGGAACACTGAAGCTTTCTTT
clone_size: .; j_call: TRBJ2-7; d_call: .; v_call: TRBV6-5; cdr3_length: 14; cdr3_aa: CASRRGRPAYEQYF; cdr3_nt: TGTGCCAGCAGAAGAGGGAGGCCAGCCTACGAGCAGTACTTC
clone_size: .; j_call: TRBJ2-5; d_call: .; v_call: TRBV3-1/TRBV3-2; cdr3_length: 13; cdr3_aa: CASSQNSGETQYF; cdr3_nt: TGTGCCAGCAGCCAAAACTCAGGGGAGACCCAGTACTTC